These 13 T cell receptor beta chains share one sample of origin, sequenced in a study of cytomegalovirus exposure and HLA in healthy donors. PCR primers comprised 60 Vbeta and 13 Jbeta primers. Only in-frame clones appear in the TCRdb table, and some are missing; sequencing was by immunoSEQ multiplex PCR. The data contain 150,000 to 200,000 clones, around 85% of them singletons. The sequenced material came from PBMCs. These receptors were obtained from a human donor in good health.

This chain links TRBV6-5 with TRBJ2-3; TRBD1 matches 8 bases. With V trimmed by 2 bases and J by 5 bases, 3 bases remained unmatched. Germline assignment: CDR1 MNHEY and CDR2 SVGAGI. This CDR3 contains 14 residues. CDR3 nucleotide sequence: TGTGCCAGCAGTTACACAGGGGGTAGAGATACGCAGTATTTT. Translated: CASSYTGGRDTQYF.

The CDR3 sequence is CASGTREVSYEQYF. DNA for the CDR3: TGTGCCAGCGGAACCCGGGAAGTGTCCTACGAGCAGTACTTC. The rearrangement uses TRBV2 and TRBJ2-7, with a tentative D call TRBD2 (5 bases). The germline V gene has CDR1 SNHLY and CDR2 FYNNEI. V lost 8 bases and J 1 base, leaving 15 bases between the germline ends. This CDR3 is 14 amino acids long.

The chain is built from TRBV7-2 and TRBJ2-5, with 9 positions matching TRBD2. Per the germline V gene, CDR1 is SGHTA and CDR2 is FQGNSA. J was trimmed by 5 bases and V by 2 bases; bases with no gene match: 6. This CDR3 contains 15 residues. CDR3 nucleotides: TGTGCCAGCAGCTTACAGGGCGGGGGGGCTGAGACCCAGTACTTC. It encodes CASSLQGGGAETQYF.

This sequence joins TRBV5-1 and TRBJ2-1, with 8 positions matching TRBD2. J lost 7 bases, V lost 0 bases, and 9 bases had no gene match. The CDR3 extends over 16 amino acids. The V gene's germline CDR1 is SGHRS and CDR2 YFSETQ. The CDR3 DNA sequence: TGCGCCAGCAGCTTGGCCGACGGGGGGGCCAGAAATGAGCAGTTCTTC. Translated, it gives CASSLADGGARNEQFF.

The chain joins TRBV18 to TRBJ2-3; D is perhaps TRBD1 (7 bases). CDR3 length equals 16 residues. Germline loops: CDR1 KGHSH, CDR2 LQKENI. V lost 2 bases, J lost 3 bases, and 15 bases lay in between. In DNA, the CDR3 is TGTGCCAGCTCACCAGGCAGGGGGGTTCGGACAGATACGCAGTATTTT. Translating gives CASSPGRGVRTDTQYF.

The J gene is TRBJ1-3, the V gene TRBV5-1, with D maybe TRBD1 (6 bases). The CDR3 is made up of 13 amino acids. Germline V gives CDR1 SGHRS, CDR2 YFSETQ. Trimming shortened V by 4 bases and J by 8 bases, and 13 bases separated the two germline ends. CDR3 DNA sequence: TGCGCCAGCAGCAAACAGGGTCCGGACACCATATATTTT. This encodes CASSKQGPDTIYF.

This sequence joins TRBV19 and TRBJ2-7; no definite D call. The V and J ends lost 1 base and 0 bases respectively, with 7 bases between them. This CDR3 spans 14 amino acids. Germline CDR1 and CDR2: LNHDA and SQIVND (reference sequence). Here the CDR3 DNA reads TGTGCCAGTAGTATAGGCTTCAGCTCCTACGAGCAGTACTTC. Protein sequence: CASSIGFSSYEQYF.

CDR3 sequence reads: CASSQVGTVGYGYTF. CDR3 DNA: TGCGCCAGCAGCCAAGTAGGGACAGTGGGTTATGGCTACACCTTC. V usage is TRBV4-3 and J usage is TRBJ1-2, with 7 positions matching TRBD1. The CDR3 covers 15 residues. Germline values: CDR1 LGHNA, CDR2 YSLEER. The ends lost 1 base at V and 5 bases at J; junction bases unmatched: 7.

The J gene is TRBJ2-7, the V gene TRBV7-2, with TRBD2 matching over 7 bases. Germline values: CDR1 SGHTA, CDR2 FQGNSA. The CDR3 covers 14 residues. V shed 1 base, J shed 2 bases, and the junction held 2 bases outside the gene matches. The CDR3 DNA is TGTGCCAGCAGCTTAGGACGGGGGGCCTACGAGCAGTACTTC. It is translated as CASSLGRGAYEQYF. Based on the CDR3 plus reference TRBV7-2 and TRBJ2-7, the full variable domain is GAGVSQSPSNKVTEKGKDVELRCDPISGHTALYWYRQSLGQGLEFLIYFQGNSAPDKSGLPSDRFSAERTGGSVSTLTIQRTQQEDSAVYLCASSLGRGAYEQYFGPGTRLTVT.

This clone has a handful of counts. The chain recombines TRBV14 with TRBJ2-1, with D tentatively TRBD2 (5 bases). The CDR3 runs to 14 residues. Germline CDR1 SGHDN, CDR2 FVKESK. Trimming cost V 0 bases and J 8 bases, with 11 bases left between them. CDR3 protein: CASSQDSGLDEQFF. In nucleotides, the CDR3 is TGTGCCAGCAGCCAAGATTCGGGGTTGGATGAGCAGTTCTTC.

The CDR3 here is CASSLDRSEQYF. The CDR3 DNA is TGCGCCAGCAGCCTCGACAGGTCCGAGCAGTACTTC. The gene calls are TRBV5-1 and TRBJ2-7; maybe TRBD1 (6 bases). Trimming shortened V by 4 bases and J by 6 bases, and 11 bases separated the two germline ends. This CDR3 spans 12 amino acids. Germline V gene data show CDR1 as SGHRS and CDR2 as YFSETQ. Supplemented by reference TRBV5-1 and TRBJ2-7, the full variable domain reads KAGVTQTPRYLIKTRGQQVTLSCSPISGHRSVSWYQQTPGQGLQFLFEYFSETQRNKGNFPGRFSGRQFSNSRSEMNVSTLELGDSALYLCASSLDRSEQYFGPGTRLTVT.

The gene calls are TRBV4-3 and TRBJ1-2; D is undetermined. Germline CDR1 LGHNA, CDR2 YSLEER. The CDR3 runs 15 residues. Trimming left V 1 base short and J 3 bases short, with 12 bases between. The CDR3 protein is CASSQVEGFDYGYTF. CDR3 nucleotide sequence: TGCGCCAGCAGCCAAGTGGAGGGTTTCGACTATGGCTACACCTTC.

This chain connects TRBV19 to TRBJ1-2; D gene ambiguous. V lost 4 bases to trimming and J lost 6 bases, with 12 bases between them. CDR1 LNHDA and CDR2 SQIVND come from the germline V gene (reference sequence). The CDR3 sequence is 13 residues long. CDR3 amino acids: CASSTPKHNGYTF. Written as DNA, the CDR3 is TGTGCCAGTAGTACACCCAAACACAATGGCTACACCTTC.